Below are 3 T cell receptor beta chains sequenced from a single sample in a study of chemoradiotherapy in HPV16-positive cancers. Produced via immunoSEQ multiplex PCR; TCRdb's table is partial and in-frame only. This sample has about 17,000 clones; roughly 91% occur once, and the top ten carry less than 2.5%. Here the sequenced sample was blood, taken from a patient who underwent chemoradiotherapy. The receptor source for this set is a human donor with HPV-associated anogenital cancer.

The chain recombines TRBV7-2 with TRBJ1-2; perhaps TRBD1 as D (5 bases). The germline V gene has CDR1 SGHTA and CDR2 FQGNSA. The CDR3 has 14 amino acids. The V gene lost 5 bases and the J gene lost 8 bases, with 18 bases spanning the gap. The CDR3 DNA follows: TGTGCCAGCAGCCCCGCGGGGGGGGACGGCGGCTACACCTTC. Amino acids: CASSPAGGDGGYTF.

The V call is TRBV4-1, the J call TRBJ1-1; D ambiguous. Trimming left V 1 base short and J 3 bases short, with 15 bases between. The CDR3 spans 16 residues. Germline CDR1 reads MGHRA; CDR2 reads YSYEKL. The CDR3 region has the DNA TGCGCCAGCAGCCAAGTTGGGAACAGTAGGGACACTGAAGCTTTCTTT. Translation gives CASSQVGNSRDTEAFF.

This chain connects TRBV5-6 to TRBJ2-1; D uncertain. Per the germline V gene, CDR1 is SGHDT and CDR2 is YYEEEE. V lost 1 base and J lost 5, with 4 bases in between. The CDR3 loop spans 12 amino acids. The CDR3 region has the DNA TGTGCCAGCAGCTTGACAGACAATGAGCAGTTCTTC. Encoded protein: CASSLTDNEQFF.